These 20 T cell receptor beta chains originate from one sample sequenced in a study of T cells after yellow fever vaccination. TCRdb reprocessed the 5' RACE reads with MiXCR, giving one entry per CDR3 protein. The sample has a few hundred thousand distinct CDR3 sequences, roughly 4.3% seen once; the top ten hold 20% to 25%. Sequences were derived from PBMCs, sampled 5 days after the yellow fever booster vaccination. All receptors derive from a man between 18 and 35 years old who received the YFV17D yellow fever vaccine.

In this sample, this clonotype turned up many times. This chain uses TRBV6-2 or TRBV6-3 with TRBJ2-3; 9 bases agree with TRBD2. Germline V gene data show CDR1 as MNHEY and CDR2 as SVGEGT. The V and J ends lost 2 bases and 0 bases, in that order; junction bases with no gene match: 15. The CDR3 runs 20 residues. CDR3 loop: CASSYDPSGVFPSSTDTQYF. The CDR3, as DNA: TGTGCCAGCAGTTACGACCCTAGCGGGGTCTTCCCTTCGAGCACAGATACGCAGTATTTT.

This clonotype was found many times. This rearrangement joins TRBV12-3 or TRBV12-4 to TRBJ2-2; D ambiguous. The CDR3 runs 13 residues. The V and J ends lost 6 bases and 5 bases respectively, with 10 bases between them. This CDR3 reads CASRSFVTGELFF. Written as DNA, the CDR3 is TGTGCCAGCAGATCGTTCGTAACCGGGGAGCTGTTTTTT.

The chain uses TRBV7-9 and TRBJ1-2, with TRBD1 as a possible D gene (6 bases). Trimming took 5 bases from V and 4 from J, leaving 17 bases between them. Germline V CDR1 and CDR2: SEHNR, FQNEAQ (reference sequence). The CDR3 loop spans 15 amino acids. This chain's CDR3 is CASSLAGGGFYGYTF. The CDR3 bases are TGTGCCAGCAGCCTCGCGGGGGGGGGCTTCTATGGCTACACCTTC.

This clonotype was seen only a few times. The chain employs TRBV13 and TRBJ1-2; D unclear. V lost 4 bases and J lost 1, with 16 bases in between. Germline CDR1 and CDR2: PRHDT and FYEKMQ (reference sequence). CDR3 length: 16 amino acids. DNA of the CDR3: TGTGCCAGCAGCTCAACCCCCCCAAGTATTAACTATGGCTACACCTTC. Protein: CASSSTPPSINYGYTF. Together with reference TRBV13 and TRBJ1-2, the CDR3 gives the full variable domain: AAGVIQSPRHLIKEKRETATLKCYPIPRHDTVYWYQQGPGQDPQFLISFYEKMQSDKGSIPDRFSAQQFSDYHSELNMSSLELGDSALYFCASSSTPPSINYGYTFGSGTRLTVV.

This clonotype was recorded a few times. V is TRBV6-5 and J is TRBJ1-2; 7 bases line up with TRBD1. CDR1 MNHEY and CDR2 SVGAGI come from the germline V gene. The V gene end was trimmed by 10 bases and the J gene end by 4 bases; junction bases not matched to a gene: 9. The CDR3 runs 13 residues. CDR3 in amino acids: CATKSTGVYGYTF. The CDR3 DNA is TGTGCCACCAAATCAACAGGGGTCTATGGCTACACCTTC.

The CDR3 here is CASSALEGARQPQHF. As DNA, the CDR3 is TGTGCCAGCAGTGCCCTTGAGGGGGCGCGACAGCCCCAGCATTTT. V is TRBV28 and J is TRBJ1-5; TRBD1 matches 7 bases. CDR3 length: 15 residues. Germline CDR1 and CDR2: MDHEN and SYDVKM. With V trimmed by 5 bases and J by 7 bases, 11 bases remained unmatched. The whole variable domain, filled in from reference TRBV28 and TRBJ1-5, reads DVKVTQSSRYLVKRTGEKVFLECVQDMDHENMFWYRQDPGLGLRLIYFSYDVKMKEKGDIPEGYSVSREKKERFSLILESASTNQTSMYLCASSALEGARQPQHFGDGTRLSIL.

This chain joins TRBV20-1 and TRBJ2-3; perhaps TRBD1 as D (5 bases). The CDR3 spans 14 residues. V gave up 6 bases and J gave up 3 bases, with 16 bases separating them. Germline lookup yields CDR1 DFQATT and CDR2 SNEGSKA (reference sequence). The CDR3, as DNA: TGCAGTGCCCGCGCTTCGACAGAAACAGATACGCAGTATTTT. This encodes CSARASTETDTQYF.

This clonotype was observed a handful of times. The rearrangement uses TRBV20-1 and TRBJ2-1; the D gene is possibly TRBD2 (5 bases). This CDR3 contains 11 residues. Germline V CDR1 and CDR2: DFQATT, SNEGSKA (reference sequence). The DNA for the CDR3 is TGCAGCGCCCCGACTACTAGGGAGCAGTTCTTC. Encoded protein: CSAPTTREQFF.

This clonotype was seen a few times. The DNA for the CDR3 is TGTGCCAGCACCGCAGCGGGGGGGCCCTCAGATACGCAGTATTTT. Protein sequence: CASTAAGGPSDTQYF. The V and J genes are TRBV9 and TRBJ2-3; 10 bases agree with TRBD2. Germline V CDR1 and CDR2: SGDLS, YYNGEE. CDR3 length: 15 amino acids. The ends lost 6 bases at V and 4 bases at J; junction bases unmatched: 8.

The V gene is TRBV6-2 or TRBV6-3, the J gene TRBJ2-7, with 9 bases identical to TRBD1. Germline values: CDR1 MNHEY, CDR2 SVGEGT. With 5 bases clipped from V and 6 bases from J, the junction kept 17 bases outside the gene matches. The CDR3 has 17 amino acids. This CDR3 reads CASSHDRRRDRAVEQYF. CDR3 nucleotides: TGTGCCAGCAGTCACGACAGGCGCCGGGACAGGGCAGTCGAGCAGTACTTC.

The gene calls are TRBV20-1 and TRBJ2-7; 7 positions match TRBD1. Germline V lookup: CDR1 DFQATT, CDR2 SNEGSKA (reference sequence). Losses at the gene ends were 8 bases for V and 5 bases for J; bases not matched to a gene: 15. The CDR3 is 14 amino acids. The DNA for the CDR3 is TGCAGTATTCGAGGGGGCAGGGGTAACGACGAGCAGTACTTC. Protein sequence: CSIRGGRGNDEQYF.

A few counts support this clonotype. J is TRBJ2-3 and V is TRBV5-1, with D possibly TRBD2 on 5 matching bases. Per the germline V gene, CDR1 is SGHRS and CDR2 is YFSETQ. Trimming pared 3 bases from V and 2 bases from J, leaving 10 bases between. This CDR3 contains 14 residues. DNA for the CDR3: TGCGCCAGCAGCTCCCAGCGGTTCACAGATACGCAGTATTTT. Its protein is CASSSQRFTDTQYF.

This clonotype was seen more than once but under ten times. The V call is TRBV19, the J call TRBJ1-5, with D perhaps TRBD1 (6 bases). Germline V gene data show CDR1 as LNHDA and CDR2 as SQIVND (reference sequence). CDR3 length: 15 amino acids. Trimming cost V 2 bases and J 6 bases, with 14 bases left between them. For the CDR3, the DNA is TGTGCCAGTAGTATAAGTGGGGGGCCGGGTCAGCCCCAGCATTTT. This translates into CASSISGGPGQPQHF.

This clonotype was seen a handful of times. The V and J genes are TRBV18 and TRBJ2-1; 7 positions agree with TRBD2. CDR3 length: 17 amino acids. Germline V lookup: CDR1 KGHSH, CDR2 LQKENI. With V trimmed by 3 bases and J by 5 bases, 13 bases remained unmatched. CDR3 loop: CASSPLFTGGINNEQFF. The CDR3 DNA sequence: TGTGCCAGCTCACCTCTCTTTACGGGGGGAATAAACAATGAGCAGTTCTTC.

The CDR3 is CASSLVDGINQPQHF. In DNA, the CDR3 is TGTGCCAGCAGCTTAGTAGACGGAATCAATCAGCCCCAGCATTTT. The chain is built from TRBV7-2 and TRBJ1-5; D call uncertain. CDR3 length equals 15 residues. The V and J ends lost 1 base and 3 bases respectively, with 10 bases between them. Germline V gene lookup returns CDR1 SGHTA and CDR2 FQGNSA.

This clonotype was observed a few times. The chain carries TRBV7-2 and TRBJ1-1; 8 nucleotides line up with TRBD1. The J segment lost 0 bases and the V segment lost 5 bases, leaving 5 bases of the junction unmatched. CDR3 length equals 15 residues. Germline V gene lookup returns CDR1 SGHTA and CDR2 FQGNSA. The CDR3 DNA follows: TGTGCCAGCAGCAAACAGGGGGTTATGAACACTGAAGCTTTCTTT. Translating it yields CASSKQGVMNTEAFF.

This clonotype was recorded at least ten times. The V and J genes are TRBV12-3 or TRBV12-4 and TRBJ1-2, with D possibly TRBD1 on 5 matching bases. Between the trimmed V and J ends, which lost 8 bases and 2 bases, there was a span of 15 bases. The CDR3 runs 14 residues. CDR3 sequence reads: CASAPGRLNYGYTF. Here the CDR3 DNA reads TGTGCCAGCGCTCCGGGACGTCTGAACTATGGCTACACCTTC.

This clonotype has just a few counts. The CDR3 loop reads CASIGASGTSSYNEQFF. The DNA of the CDR3 is TGTGCCAGCATCGGGGCTAGCGGGACGAGCTCCTACAATGAGCAGTTCTTC. The chain recombines TRBV7-2 with TRBJ2-1, with 9 bases lining up with TRBD2. CDR1 SGHTA and CDR2 FQGNSA come from the germline V gene. The V and J ends lost 7 bases and 0 bases, in that order; junction bases with no gene match: 10. CDR3 length: 17 amino acids.

This clonotype was seen more than once but under ten times. V usage is TRBV20-1 and J usage is TRBJ2-5, with unresolved D. Per the germline V gene, CDR1 is DFQATT and CDR2 is SNEGSKA (reference sequence). This CDR3 region has 13 residues. Deletions cut 5 bases from V and 1 base from J, with 11 bases between. The CDR3 is CSAEHSTQETQYF. In nucleotides, the CDR3 is TGCAGTGCTGAGCATTCTACCCAAGAGACCCAGTACTTC.

The rearrangement uses TRBV29-1 and TRBJ2-6, with TRBD2 as a possible D gene (6 bases). The CDR3 spans 14 residues. The V end lost 5 bases, the J end lost 0 bases, and 8 bases lay between the germline ends. Germline V lookup: CDR1 SQVTM, CDR2 ANQGSEA. CDR3 sequence (DNA): TGCAGCGTTTCGGGGGACTCTGGGGCCAACGTCCTGACTTTC. Translation: CSVSGDSGANVLTF. Together with reference TRBV29-1 and TRBJ2-6, the CDR3 gives the full variable domain: SAVISQKPSRDICQRGTSLTIQCQVDSQVTMMFWYRQQPGQSLTLIATANQGSEATYESGFVIDKFPISRPNLTFSTLTVSNMSPEDSSIYLCSVSGDSGANVLTFGAGSRLTVL.